Each of the 31 T cell receptor beta chains below was sequenced from the same sample in a study of shared clonotypes between healthy human individuals. The assay was immunoSEQ multiplex PCR, and TCRdb's table has in-frame clones only and misses some. The sample has more than 1,200,000 clones; about 98.5% are singletons. The material sequenced was naive CD4+ T cells sorted from blood. Subset of the sample: CD45RA+ positively selected. These receptors were collected from a young man in good health.

The chain joins TRBV14 to TRBJ2-3; 8 bases match TRBD2. This CDR3 spans 17 amino acids. The trim removed 2 bases at V and 2 bases at J, leaving 9 bases unmatched. Germline loops: CDR1 SGHDN, CDR2 FVKESK. The CDR3 protein is CASSQWSSGTNTDTQYF. CDR3 DNA: TGTGCCAGCAGCCAATGGAGTAGCGGGACTAACACAGATACGCAGTATTTT.

The CDR3 loop reads CASSPAGDYEQYF. The CDR3 DNA follows: TGTGCCAGCAGCCCAGCGGGAGACTACGAGCAGTACTTC. V usage is TRBV7-2 and J usage is TRBJ2-7; TRBD2 matches 8 bases. This CDR3 is built from 13 residues. The germline CDR1 and CDR2 sequences are SGHTA and FQGNSA. Losses at the gene ends were 5 bases for V and 3 bases for J; bases not matched to a gene: 3.

V and J are TRBV18 and TRBJ1-2; D possibly corresponds to TRBD1 (5 bases). The CDR3 is made up of 13 amino acids. The V and J ends lost 6 bases and 5 bases respectively, with 13 bases between them. Germline values: CDR1 KGHSH, CDR2 LQKENI. For the CDR3, the DNA is TGTGCCAGCTCTCCATGGGGGGGATATGGCTACACCTTC. Residues: CASSPWGGYGYTF. Variable domain in full (rest from reference TRBV18 and TRBJ1-2): NAGVMQNPRHLVRRRGQEARLRCSPMKGHSHVYWYRQLPEEGLKFMVYLQKENIIDESGMPKERFSAEFPKEGPSILRIQQVVRGDSAAYFCASSPWGGYGYTFGSGTRLTVV.

This chain uses TRBV5-4 with TRBJ1-4; D is possibly TRBD1 (6 bases). The germline V gene encodes CDR1 SGHNT and CDR2 YYREEE (reference sequence). The CDR3 spans 16 residues. Deletions cut 2 bases from V and 2 bases from J, with 13 bases between. DNA for the CDR3: TGTGCCAGCAGCTTCTACACAGGGTTTACTAATGAAAAACTGTTTTTT. The encoded protein is CASSFYTGFTNEKLFF.

The J gene is TRBJ1-4, the V gene TRBV5-1; a possible D gene is TRBD1 (5 bases). The CDR3 has 15 residues. CDR1 and CDR2 (germline): SGHRS, YFSETQ. V lost 4 bases and J lost 6, with 16 bases in between. The CDR3 is CASSPVGAGDEKLFF. For the CDR3, the DNA is TGCGCCAGCAGCCCGGTAGGGGCCGGGGATGAAAAACTGTTTTTT.

The V gene is TRBV6-1, the J gene TRBJ2-1, with 10 bases lining up with TRBD2. CDR3 length equals 14 residues. Trimming took 6 bases from V and 5 from J; bases not matched to a gene: 4. CDR1 and CDR2 (germline): MNHNS, SASEGT. The CDR3 DNA sequence: TGTGCCAGCAGCGTTAGCGGGAGGAACAATGAGCAGTTCTTC. Encoded protein: CASSVSGRNNEQFF.

The chain carries TRBV21-1 and TRBJ2-5; whether TRBD2, the table's D call, matches the DNA was not checked. TRBV21-1 is listed as a pseudogene. The CDR3 loop spans 16 amino acids. CDR3 coding DNA: TGTGCCAGCAGCAAAGCCGGGATAAAGTCCCAAGAGACCCAGTACTTC. Its translation is CASSKAGIKSQETQYF.

The J gene is TRBJ2-7, the V gene TRBV11-2; the D gene could be TRBD1 or TRBD2 (5 bases each). This CDR3 spans 15 amino acids. Between the trimmed V and J ends, which lost 6 bases and 0 bases, there was a span of 15 bases. Germline values: CDR1 SGHAT, CDR2 FQNNGV. The chain's CDR3 is CASRLNAGSSYEQYF. The CDR3 coding sequence is TGTGCCAGCAGACTAAATGCAGGGAGCTCCTACGAGCAGTACTTC.

This sequence joins TRBV28 and TRBJ1-4; 8 bases agree with TRBD1. The germline V gene encodes CDR1 MDHEN and CDR2 SYDVKM. V lost 6 bases to trimming and J lost 8 bases; unmatched junction nucleotides: 11. This CDR3 comprises 15 residues. This CDR3 is CASRLSGQGEEKLFF. The CDR3 coding sequence is TGTGCCAGCAGACTATCTGGACAGGGAGAAGAAAAACTGTTTTTT.

The J gene is TRBJ2-2, the V gene TRBV10-1, with TRBD1 identical over 9 bases. Trimming removed 5 bases from V and 3 bases from J; junction bases left unmatched: 1. The CDR3 has 14 amino acids. CDR1 and CDR2 (germline): WNHNN, SYGVQD (reference sequence). The CDR3: CASSRTGDTGELFF. The DNA for the CDR3 is TGCGCCAGCAGTAGGACAGGGGACACCGGGGAGCTGTTTTTT.

V is TRBV10-3 and J is TRBJ1-2, with D unresolved. Germline V gives CDR1 ENHRY, CDR2 SYGVKD. This CDR3 region has 13 residues. V was clipped by 3 bases and J by 2 bases, with 7 bases between them. CDR3 nucleotide sequence: TGTGCCATCAGTGATTTAGGGAACTATGGCTACACCTTC. Translating gives CAISDLGNYGYTF.

V usage is TRBV4-1 and J usage is TRBJ2-1, with 7 bases matching TRBD2. V trimming: 0 bases; J trimming: 2 bases; junction bases outside the gene matches: 10. The CDR3 extends over 18 amino acids. Germline assignment: CDR1 MGHRA and CDR2 YSYEKL. The CDR3 spells CASSQDGLASGAYNEQFF. CDR3 coding DNA: TGCGCCAGCAGCCAAGATGGTTTGGCTAGCGGAGCCTACAATGAGCAGTTCTTC.

About this clone itself: This same CDR3 is encoded by further DNA sequences in the sample. The chain has TRBV5-1 and TRBJ2-5, with 7 bases aligning to TRBD1. This CDR3 spans 14 amino acids. V was pared by 2 bases and J by 3 bases, with 4 bases of the junction left unmatched. Per the germline V gene, CDR1 is SGHRS and CDR2 is YFSETQ. CDR3 DNA: TGCGCCAGCAGCTTAAGACAGGGTAAAGAGACCCAGTACTTC. This encodes CASSLRQGKETQYF.

The chain recombines TRBV7-2 with TRBJ2-3, with 9 bases lining up with TRBD2. V trimming: 6 bases; J trimming: 4 bases; junction bases outside the gene matches: 8. Germline values: CDR1 SGHTA, CDR2 FQGNSA. The CDR3 totals 15 residues. CDR3 region: CASRPRLAGSDTQYF. DNA of the CDR3: TGTGCCAGCAGGCCTCGGCTAGCGGGATCAGATACGCAGTATTTT.

The chain joins TRBV9 to TRBJ1-1; the D gene is possibly TRBD1 (5 bases). There are 13 residues in the CDR3. From germline, CDR1 is SGDLS and CDR2 YYNGEE. V gave up 0 bases and J gave up 8 bases, with 11 bases separating them. Written as DNA, the CDR3 is TGTGCCAGCAGCGTAGCAATCTGGACAGAAGCTTTCTTT. Translation gives CASSVAIWTEAFF.

The chain joins TRBV9 to TRBJ2-7; 11 positions agree with TRBD2. V lost 4 bases, J lost 3 bases, and 6 bases stayed unmatched. The CDR3 length is 15 residues. Germline V gives CDR1 SGDLS, CDR2 YYNGEE. Here the CDR3 DNA reads TGTGCCAGCAGCCCCGTCGGGACTAGCGGCTACGAGCAGTACTTC. Its translation is CASSPVGTSGYEQYF.

The genes are TRBV5-4 and TRBJ2-2; D gene unclear. V dropped 0 bases and J dropped 3 bases, with 6 bases sitting between them. From germline, CDR1 is SGHNT and CDR2 YYREEE (reference sequence). The CDR3 has 14 residues. The CDR3 nucleotides read TGTGCCAGCAGCTTGGTACAGCACACCGGGGAGCTGTTTTTT. It encodes CASSLVQHTGELFF.

This clone is a singleton in its sample. The chain employs TRBV18 and TRBJ2-3; D possibly matches TRBD1 or TRBD2 (5 bases each). Germline assignment: CDR1 KGHSH and CDR2 LQKENI. V was cut by 4 bases and J by 1 base, with 6 bases left in between. CDR3 length: 13 residues. Here the CDR3 DNA reads TGTGCCAGCTCACGGGACGGCACAGATACGCAGTATTTT. Amino acids: CASSRDGTDTQYF. Full variable domain (rest looked up from reference TRBV18 and TRBJ2-3): NAGVMQNPRHLVRRRGQEARLRCSPMKGHSHVYWYRQLPEEGLKFMVYLQKENIIDESGMPKERFSAEFPKEGPSILRIQQVVRGDSAAYFCASSRDGTDTQYFGPGTRLTVL.

The V gene is TRBV27, the J gene TRBJ2-7; 8 nucleotides align to TRBD2. From germline, CDR1 is MNHEY and CDR2 SMNVEV (reference sequence). The CDR3 is 14 amino acids. V trimming: 5 bases; J trimming: 2 bases; junction bases outside the gene matches: 5. CDR3 in DNA: TGTGCCAGCAGTCATGGGACTAGGGCCTACGAGCAGTACTTC. Residues: CASSHGTRAYEQYF.

This clone was detected once. The chain is built from TRBV4-3 and TRBJ2-1, with TRBD2 identical over 14 bases. Germline loops: CDR1 LGHNA, CDR2 YSLEER. CDR3 length: 17 residues. V was pared by 0 bases and J by 9 bases, with 7 bases of the junction left unmatched. CDR3 DNA sequence: TGCGCCAGCAGCCAAGAGGGAGCAGGACTAGCGGGAGGTGAGCAGTTCTTC. Translating it yields CASSQEGAGLAGGEQFF.

As regards this clone: Other DNA variants within this sample encode the same CDR3. The V call is TRBV30, the J call TRBJ2-3; possibly TRBD1 or TRBD2 for D (6 bases each). Germline assignment: CDR1 GTSNPN and CDR2 SVGIG (reference sequence). V dropped 5 bases and J dropped 3 bases, with 9 bases sitting between them. The CDR3 spans 12 residues. This CDR3 is CAWEGGTDTQYF. The DNA of the CDR3 is TGTGCCTGGGAGGGGGGTACAGATACGCAGTATTTT.

To note about this clone: Being one base from a much bigger clone, this may be a read error. The V gene is TRBV5-1, the J gene TRBJ2-3; no definite D call. V was shortened by 6 bases and J by 2 bases, with 4 bases between the two germline ends. CDR1 is SGHRS, CDR2 YFSETQ, per germline. The CDR3 totals 11 residues. CDR3 in DNA: TGCGCCAGCACCTTCACAGATACGCAGTATTTT. Translating gives CASTFTDTQYF.

The chain combines TRBV6-4 with TRBJ1-3; maybe TRBD1 (5 bases). This CDR3 is built from 16 residues. Germline-derived CDR1 and CDR2 are MRHNA and SNTAGT. Trimming stripped 6 bases from V and 0 bases from J, with 15 bases between. As DNA, the CDR3 is TGTGCCAGCAGACCCGAACAGGAAAACTCTGGAAACACCATATATTTT. This gives the protein CASRPEQENSGNTIYF.

Worth noting for this clone: Sequence at one end of the junction differs from germline and may be a read error. The chain recombines TRBV7-7 with TRBJ2-5, with unresolved D. This CDR3 spans 13 amino acids. Germline V CDR1 and CDR2: SSHAT, FNYEAQ (reference sequence). The CDR3 coding sequence is TGTGCTAGCAGCTTATCCGGCCAAGAGACCCAGTACTTC. This translates into CASSLSGQETQYF.

The chain joins TRBV11-2 to TRBJ2-7, with TRBD1 matching over 7 bases. The CDR3 is 16 amino acids. From germline, CDR1 is SGHAT and CDR2 FQNNGV. J gave up 0 bases and V 5 bases, and 10 bases lay outside the gene matches. CDR3 bases: TGTGCCAGCAGCCCCTTAAGGGGGCCGGGCTCCTACGAGCAGTACTTC. Amino acids: CASSPLRGPGSYEQYF.

Only one count was recorded for this clone. The gene calls are TRBV4-1 and TRBJ2-7, with TRBD1 matching over 10 bases. CDR1 and CDR2 from the germline V gene are MGHRA and YSYEKL. This CDR3 has 13 residues. J was trimmed by 7 bases and V by 4 bases; bases with no gene match: 4. The CDR3 region is CASSRDRGLEQYF. DNA for the CDR3: TGCGCCAGCAGCCGGGACAGGGGATTAGAGCAGTACTTC.

Worth noting for this clone: Other DNA sequences of this sample code for an identical CDR3. The chain joins TRBV18 to TRBJ2-3, with D possibly TRBD1 on 6 matching bases. With 3 bases removed from V and 1 base from J, the gap between germline ends came to 8 bases. CDR1 is KGHSH, CDR2 LQKENI, per germline. CDR3 size: 14 residues. The CDR3 protein is CASSPRTGTDTQYF. In DNA form, the CDR3 reads TGTGCCAGCTCACCGAGGACAGGCACAGATACGCAGTATTTT.

The gene calls are TRBV9 and TRBJ2-3, with D perhaps TRBD1 (5 bases). CDR1 and CDR2 from the germline V gene are SGDLS and YYNGEE. The CDR3 contains 13 residues. V dropped 0 bases and J dropped 6 bases, with 8 bases sitting between them. CDR3 sequence reads: CASSVDRQDTQYF. The CDR3, as DNA: TGTGCCAGCAGCGTAGACAGGCAGGATACGCAGTATTTT.

The V gene is TRBV29-1, the J gene TRBJ1-1; possible D gene TRBD1, 5 bases. This CDR3 spans 13 amino acids. V was shortened by 0 bases and J by 4 bases, with 9 bases between the two germline ends. Germline lookup yields CDR1 SQVTM and CDR2 ANQGSEA. This CDR3 reads CSVEDPGTTEAFF. Written as DNA, the CDR3 is TGCAGCGTTGAAGATCCCGGGACCACTGAAGCTTTCTTT.

This rearrangement joins TRBV2 to TRBJ2-7; a weak D match, TRBD1 (5 bases). This CDR3 is built from 12 residues. Germline CDR1 SNHLY, CDR2 FYNNEI. The V and J ends lost 6 bases and 6 bases respectively, with 12 bases between them. This CDR3 reads CASRRTPPEQYF. CDR3 nucleotides: TGTGCCAGCAGGAGGACACCGCCCGAGCAGTACTTC.

V and J are TRBV25-1 and TRBJ2-4, with 7 bases lining up with TRBD1. Germline V gene sequence: CDR1 MGHDK, CDR2 SYGVNS. With V trimmed by 2 bases and J by 1 base, 8 bases remained unmatched. The CDR3 consists of 17 residues. The CDR3 loop is CASSEGVGGAAKNIQYF. CDR3 in DNA: TGTGCCAGCAGTGAAGGGGTAGGGGGCGCCGCCAAAAACATTCAGTACTTC.